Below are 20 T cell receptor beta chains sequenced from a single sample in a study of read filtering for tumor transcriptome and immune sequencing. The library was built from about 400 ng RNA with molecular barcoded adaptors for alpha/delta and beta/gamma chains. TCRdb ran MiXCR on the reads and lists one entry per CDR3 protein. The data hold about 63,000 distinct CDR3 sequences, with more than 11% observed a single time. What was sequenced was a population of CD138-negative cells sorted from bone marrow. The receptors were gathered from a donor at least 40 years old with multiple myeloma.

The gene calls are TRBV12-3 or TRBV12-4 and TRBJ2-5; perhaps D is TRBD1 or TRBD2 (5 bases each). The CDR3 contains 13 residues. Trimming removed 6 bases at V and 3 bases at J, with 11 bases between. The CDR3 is CASRGTVEETQYF. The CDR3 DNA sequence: TGTGCCAGCAGAGGGACGGTGGAAGAGACCCAGTACTTC.

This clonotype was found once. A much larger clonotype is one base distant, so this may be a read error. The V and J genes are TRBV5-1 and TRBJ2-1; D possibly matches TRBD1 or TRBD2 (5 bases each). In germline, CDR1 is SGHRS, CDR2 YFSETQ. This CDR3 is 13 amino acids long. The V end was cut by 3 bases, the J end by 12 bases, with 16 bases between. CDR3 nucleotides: TGCGCCAGCAGCTACAACCAACGGGGCGCGCAGTTCTTC. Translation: CASSYNQRGAQFF. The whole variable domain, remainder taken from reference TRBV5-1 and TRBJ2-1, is KAGVTQTPRYLIKTRGQQVTLSCSPISGHRSVSWYQQTPGQGLQFLFEYFSETQRNKGNFPGRFSGRQFSNSRSEMNVSTLELGDSALYLCASSYNQRGAQFFGPGTRLTVL.

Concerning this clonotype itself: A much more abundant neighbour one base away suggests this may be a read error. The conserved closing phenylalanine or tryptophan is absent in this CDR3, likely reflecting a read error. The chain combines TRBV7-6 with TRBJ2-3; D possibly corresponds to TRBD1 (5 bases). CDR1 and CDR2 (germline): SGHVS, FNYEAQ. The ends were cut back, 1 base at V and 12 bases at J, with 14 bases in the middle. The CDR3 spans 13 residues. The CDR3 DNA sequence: TGTGCCAGCAGCTTAGATCTGGGGCCAAAACAGTATCTT. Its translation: CASSLDLGPKQYL.

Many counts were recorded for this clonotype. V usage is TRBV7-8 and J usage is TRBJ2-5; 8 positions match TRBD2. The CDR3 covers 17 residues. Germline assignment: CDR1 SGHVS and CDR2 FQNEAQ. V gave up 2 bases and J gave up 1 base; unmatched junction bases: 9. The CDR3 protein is CASSLPWSGRGQETQYF. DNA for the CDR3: TGTGCCAGCAGCTTACCTTGGTCCGGGAGGGGCCAAGAGACCCAGTACTTC.

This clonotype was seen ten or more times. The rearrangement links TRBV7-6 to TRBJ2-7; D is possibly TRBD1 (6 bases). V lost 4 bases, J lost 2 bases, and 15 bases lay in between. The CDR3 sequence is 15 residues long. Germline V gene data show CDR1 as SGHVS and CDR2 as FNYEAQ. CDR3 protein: CASSSFADRTYEQYF. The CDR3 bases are TGTGCCAGCAGCTCATTTGCGGACAGAACCTACGAGCAGTACTTC.

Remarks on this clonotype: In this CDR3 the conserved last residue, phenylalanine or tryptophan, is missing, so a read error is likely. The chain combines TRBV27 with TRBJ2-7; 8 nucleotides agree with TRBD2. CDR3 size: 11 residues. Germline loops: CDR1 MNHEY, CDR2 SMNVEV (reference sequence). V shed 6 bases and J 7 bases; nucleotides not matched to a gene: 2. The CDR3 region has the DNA TGTGCCAGCAGCTCGGGGGGGGAGCAGTACCTC. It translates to CASSSGGEQYL.

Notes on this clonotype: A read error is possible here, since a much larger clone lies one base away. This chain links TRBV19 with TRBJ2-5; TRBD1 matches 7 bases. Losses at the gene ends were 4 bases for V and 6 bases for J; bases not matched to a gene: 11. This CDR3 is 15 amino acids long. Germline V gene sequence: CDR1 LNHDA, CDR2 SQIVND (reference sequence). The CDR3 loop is CASSTRQGASKTQYF. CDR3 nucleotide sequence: TGTGCCAGTAGTACCCGACAGGGAGCCTCGAAGACCCAGTACTTC.

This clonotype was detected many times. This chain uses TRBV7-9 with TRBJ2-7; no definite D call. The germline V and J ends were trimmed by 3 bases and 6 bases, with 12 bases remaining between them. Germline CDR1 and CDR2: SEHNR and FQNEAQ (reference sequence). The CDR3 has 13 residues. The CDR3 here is CASSFISSGEQYF. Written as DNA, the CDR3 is TGTGCCAGCAGCTTTATTTCGTCGGGCGAGCAGTACTTC.

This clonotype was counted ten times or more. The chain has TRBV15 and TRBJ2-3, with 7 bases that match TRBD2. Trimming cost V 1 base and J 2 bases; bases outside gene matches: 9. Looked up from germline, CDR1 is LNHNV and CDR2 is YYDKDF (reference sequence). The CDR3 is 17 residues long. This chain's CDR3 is CATSRAGRLAPTDTQYF. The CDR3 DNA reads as TGTGCCACCAGCAGAGCCGGGCGACTAGCTCCCACAGATACGCAGTATTTT.

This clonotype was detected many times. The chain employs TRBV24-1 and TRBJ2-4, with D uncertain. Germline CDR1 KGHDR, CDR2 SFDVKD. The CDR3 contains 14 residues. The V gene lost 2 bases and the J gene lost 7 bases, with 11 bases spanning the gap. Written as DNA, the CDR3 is TGTGCCACCAGTGATTCGACAAGTAGGAACATTCAGTACTTC. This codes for CATSDSTSRNIQYF.

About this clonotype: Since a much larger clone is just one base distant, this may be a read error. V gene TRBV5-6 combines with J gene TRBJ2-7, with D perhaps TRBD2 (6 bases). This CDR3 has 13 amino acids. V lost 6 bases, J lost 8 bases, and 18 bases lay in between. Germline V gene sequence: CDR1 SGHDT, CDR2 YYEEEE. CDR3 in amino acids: CASKGRPGYKQYF. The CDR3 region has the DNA TGTGCCAGCAAGGGGAGGCCAGGGTACAAGCAGTACTTC.

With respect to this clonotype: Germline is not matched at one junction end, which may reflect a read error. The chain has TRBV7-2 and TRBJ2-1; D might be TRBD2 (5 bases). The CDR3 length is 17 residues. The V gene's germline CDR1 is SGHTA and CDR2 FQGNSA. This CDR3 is CASSLGWGASRDNEQLF. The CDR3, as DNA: TGTGCCAGCAGCTTAGGTTGGGGAGCTAGTCGCGACAATGAGCAGCTCTTC. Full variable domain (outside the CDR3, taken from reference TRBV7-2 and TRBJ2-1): GAGVSQSPSNKVTEKGKDVELRCDPISGHTALYWYRQSLGQGLEFLIYFQGNSAPDKSGLPSDRFSAERTGGSVSTLTIQRTQQEDSAVYLCASSLGWGASRDNEQLFGPGTRLTVL.

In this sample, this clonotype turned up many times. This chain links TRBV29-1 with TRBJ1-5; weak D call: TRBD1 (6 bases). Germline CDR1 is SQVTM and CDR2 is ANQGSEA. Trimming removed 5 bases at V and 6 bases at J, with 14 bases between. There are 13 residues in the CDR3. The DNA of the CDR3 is TGCAGCGTTCGGTCAGGGGATGCTCAGCCCCAGCATTTT. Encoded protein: CSVRSGDAQPQHF.

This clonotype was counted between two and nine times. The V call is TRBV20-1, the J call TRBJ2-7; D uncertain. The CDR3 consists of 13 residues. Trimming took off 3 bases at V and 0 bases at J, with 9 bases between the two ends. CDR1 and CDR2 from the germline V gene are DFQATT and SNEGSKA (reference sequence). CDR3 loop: CSARTPSSYEQYF. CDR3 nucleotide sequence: TGCAGTGCTAGGACACCGAGCTCCTACGAGCAGTACTTC.

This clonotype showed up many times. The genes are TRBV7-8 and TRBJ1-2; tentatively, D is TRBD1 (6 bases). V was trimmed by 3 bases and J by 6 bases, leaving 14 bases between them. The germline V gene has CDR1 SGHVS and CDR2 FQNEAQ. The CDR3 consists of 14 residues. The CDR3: CASSLATGRDGYTF. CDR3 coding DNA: TGTGCCAGCAGCTTGGCGACAGGCAGAGATGGCTACACCTTC.

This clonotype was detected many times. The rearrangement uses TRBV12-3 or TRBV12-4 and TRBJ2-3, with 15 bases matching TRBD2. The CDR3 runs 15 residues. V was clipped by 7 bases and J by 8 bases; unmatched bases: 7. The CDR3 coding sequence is TGTGCCAGCAAAGAGGGACTAGCGGGAGGAGGTACGCAGTATTTT. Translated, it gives CASKEGLAGGGTQYF.

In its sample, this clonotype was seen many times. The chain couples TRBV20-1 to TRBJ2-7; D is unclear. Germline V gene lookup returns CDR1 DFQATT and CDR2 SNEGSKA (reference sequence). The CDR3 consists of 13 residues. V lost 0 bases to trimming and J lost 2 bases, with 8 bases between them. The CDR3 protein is CSAREDGTYEQYF. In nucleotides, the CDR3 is TGCAGTGCTAGAGAGGACGGAACCTACGAGCAGTACTTC.

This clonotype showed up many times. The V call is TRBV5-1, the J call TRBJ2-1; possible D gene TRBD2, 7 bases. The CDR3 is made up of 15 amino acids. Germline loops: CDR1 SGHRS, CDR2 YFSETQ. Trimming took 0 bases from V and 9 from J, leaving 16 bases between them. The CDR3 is CASSLEGGRGFEQFF. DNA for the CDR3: TGCGCCAGCAGCTTGGAAGGGGGGAGGGGTTTTGAGCAGTTCTTC.

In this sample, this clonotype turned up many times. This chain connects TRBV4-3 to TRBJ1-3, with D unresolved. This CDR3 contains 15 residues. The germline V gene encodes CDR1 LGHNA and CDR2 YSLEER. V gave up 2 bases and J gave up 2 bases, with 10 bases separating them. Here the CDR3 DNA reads TGCGCCAGCAGCCAAACGCCTAGACCTGGAAACACCATATATTTT. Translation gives CASSQTPRPGNTIYF.

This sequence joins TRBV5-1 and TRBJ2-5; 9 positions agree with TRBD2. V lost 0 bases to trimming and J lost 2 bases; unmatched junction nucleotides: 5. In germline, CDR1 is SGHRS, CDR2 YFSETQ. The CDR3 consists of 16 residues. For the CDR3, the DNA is TGCGCCAGCAGCTTGGCCGCTAGCGGGACTCAAGAGACCCAGTACTTC. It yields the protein CASSLAASGTQETQYF.